Following are 6 T cell receptor beta chains from one sample sequenced in a study of cytotoxic CD8 clonotypes in ibrutinib-treated CLL. Assay: immunoSEQ multiplex PCR; the TCRdb copy retains only in-frame clones and omits some. The sample has about 140,000 clones, approximately 77% seen once. The sequences come from PBMCs, collected after 12 months of ibrutinib treatment. The receptors here all came from a human donor with chronic lymphocytic leukemia.

This chain connects TRBV18 to TRBJ1-1, with D hard to call. Trimming took off 1 base at V and 0 bases at J, with 9 bases between the two ends. The CDR3 has 15 residues. The germline CDR1 and CDR2 sequences are KGHSH and LQKENI. CDR3 sequence (DNA): TGTGCCAGCTCACCACGCACCCTTCTGAACACTGAAGCTTTCTTT. Translation: CASSPRTLLNTEAFF.

This chain connects TRBV29-1 to TRBJ1-1; D not resolved. V lost 6 bases, J lost 2 bases, and 13 bases lay in between. From germline, CDR1 is SQVTM and CDR2 ANQGSEA. The CDR3 consists of 13 residues. The CDR3 is CSVAQILNTEAFF. CDR3 nucleotide sequence: TGCAGCGTGGCACAGATCCTAAACACTGAAGCTTTCTTT.

Concerning this clone itself: In the same sample, other DNA sequences code for this CDR3. The chain carries TRBV20-1 and TRBJ2-1; D is uncertain. The CDR3 covers 11 residues. The ends were cut back, 1 base at V and 5 bases at J, with 3 bases in the middle. Germline V lookup: CDR1 DFQATT, CDR2 SNEGSKA (reference sequence). The DNA of the CDR3 is TGCAGTGCTAGAGCTAACAATGAGCAGTTCTTC. Translation: CSARANNEQFF.

This clone was detected once. V and J are TRBV13 and TRBJ1-3; tentative D call: TRBD1 (5 bases). The germline V and J ends were trimmed by 5 bases and 5 bases, with 16 bases remaining between them. Germline V lookup: CDR1 PRHDT, CDR2 FYEKMQ (reference sequence). This CDR3 contains 15 residues. The CDR3 loop is CASSPKKGWRNTIYF. The CDR3 nucleotides are TGTGCCAGCAGCCCAAAAAAGGGGTGGCGAAACACCATATATTTT. Based on the CDR3 plus reference TRBV13 and TRBJ1-3, the full variable domain is AAGVIQSPRHLIKEKRETATLKCYPIPRHDTVYWYQQGPGQDPQFLISFYEKMQSDKGSIPDRFSAQQFSDYHSELNMSSLELGDSALYFCASSPKKGWRNTIYFGEGSWLTVV.

The V gene is TRBV28, the J gene TRBJ2-4, with no clear D. Germline V gene data show CDR1 as MDHEN and CDR2 as SYDVKM. The length of the CDR3 is 14 residues. The V end lost 3 bases, the J end lost 0 bases, and 6 bases lay between the germline ends. Here the CDR3 reads CASSFDLAKNIQYF. The CDR3 DNA sequence: TGTGCCAGCAGTTTTGACCTAGCCAAAAACATTCAGTACTTC.

This sequence joins TRBV9 and TRBJ2-7; a possible D gene is TRBD2 (6 bases). Deletions cut 0 bases from V and 3 bases from J, with 13 bases between. There are 15 residues in the CDR3. Germline CDR1 is SGDLS and CDR2 is YYNGEE. CDR3 sequence: CASSVGLELNYEQYF. CDR3 in DNA: TGTGCCAGCAGCGTAGGACTAGAGCTTAACTACGAGCAGTACTTC.